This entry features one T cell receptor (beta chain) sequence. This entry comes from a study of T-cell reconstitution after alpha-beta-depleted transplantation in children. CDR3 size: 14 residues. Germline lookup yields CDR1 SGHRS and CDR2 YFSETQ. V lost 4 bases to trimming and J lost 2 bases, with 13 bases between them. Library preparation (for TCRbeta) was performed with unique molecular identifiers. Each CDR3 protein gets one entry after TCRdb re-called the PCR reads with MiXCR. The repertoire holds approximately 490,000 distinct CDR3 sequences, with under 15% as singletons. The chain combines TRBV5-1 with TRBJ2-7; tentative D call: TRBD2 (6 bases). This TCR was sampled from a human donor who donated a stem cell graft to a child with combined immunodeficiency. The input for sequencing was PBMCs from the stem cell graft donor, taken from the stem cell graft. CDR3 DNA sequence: TGCGCCAGCAGCCCACGGGGGACGACCTACGAGCAGTACTTC. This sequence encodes CASSPRGTTYEQYF.